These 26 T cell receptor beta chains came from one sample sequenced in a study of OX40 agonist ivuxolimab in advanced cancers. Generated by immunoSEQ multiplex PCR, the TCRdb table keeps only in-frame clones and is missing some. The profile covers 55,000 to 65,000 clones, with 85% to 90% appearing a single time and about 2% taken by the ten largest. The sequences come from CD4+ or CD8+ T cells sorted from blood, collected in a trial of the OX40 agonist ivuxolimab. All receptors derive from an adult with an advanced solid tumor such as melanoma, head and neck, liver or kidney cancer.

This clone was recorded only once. CDR3 in amino acids: CASQIDRVPTYEQYF. The DNA for the CDR3 is TGTGCCAGCCAGATCGACAGGGTCCCCACCTACGAGCAGTACTTC. The chain has TRBV2 and TRBJ2-7, with TRBD1 identical over 7 bases. Germline V gives CDR1 SNHLY, CDR2 FYNNEI. The length of the CDR3 is 15 residues. J lost 2 bases, V lost 8 bases, and 12 bases had no gene match.

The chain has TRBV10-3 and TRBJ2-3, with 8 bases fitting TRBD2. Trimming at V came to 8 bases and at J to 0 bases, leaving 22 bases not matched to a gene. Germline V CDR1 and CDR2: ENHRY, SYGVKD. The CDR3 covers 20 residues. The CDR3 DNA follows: TGTGCCATCGGACTAGCCAATCCATTGAGTGAGGGAACTAGCACAGATACGCAGTATTTT. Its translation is CAIGLANPLSEGTSTDTQYF.

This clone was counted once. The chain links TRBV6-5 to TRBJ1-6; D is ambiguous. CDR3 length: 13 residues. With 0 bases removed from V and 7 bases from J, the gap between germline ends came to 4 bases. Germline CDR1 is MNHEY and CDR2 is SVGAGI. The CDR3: CASSYSENSPLHF. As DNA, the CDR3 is TGTGCCAGCAGTTACTCGGAGAATTCACCCCTCCACTTT.

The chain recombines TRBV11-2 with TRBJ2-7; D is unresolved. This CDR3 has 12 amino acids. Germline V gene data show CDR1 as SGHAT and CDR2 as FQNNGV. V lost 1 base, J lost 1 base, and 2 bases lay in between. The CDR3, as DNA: TGTGCCAGCAGCTTAGCTTCCTACGAGCAGTACTTC. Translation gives CASSLASYEQYF.

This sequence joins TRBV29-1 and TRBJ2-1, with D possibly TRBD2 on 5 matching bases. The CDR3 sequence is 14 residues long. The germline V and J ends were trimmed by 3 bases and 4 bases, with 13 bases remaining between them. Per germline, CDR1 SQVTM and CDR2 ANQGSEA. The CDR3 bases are TGCAGCGTTGATTCTGGTCGGGGTTACAATGAGCAGTTCTTC. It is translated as CSVDSGRGYNEQFF.

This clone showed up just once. The DNA of the CDR3 is TGTGCCAGCAGTTTGAACCAGGGCGAGCAGTACTTC. Translation gives CASSLNQGEQYF. The chain is built from TRBV27 and TRBJ2-7; maybe TRBD1 (5 bases). This CDR3 has 12 residues. CDR1 and CDR2 from the germline V gene are MNHEY and SMNVEV (reference sequence). V lost 3 bases to trimming and J lost 6 bases, with 9 bases between them.

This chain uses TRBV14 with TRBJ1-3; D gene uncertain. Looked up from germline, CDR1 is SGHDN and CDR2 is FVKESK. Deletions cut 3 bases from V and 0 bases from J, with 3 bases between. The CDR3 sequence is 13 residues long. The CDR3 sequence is CASSQTSGNTIYF. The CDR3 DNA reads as TGTGCCAGCAGCCAGACCTCTGGAAACACCATATATTTT.

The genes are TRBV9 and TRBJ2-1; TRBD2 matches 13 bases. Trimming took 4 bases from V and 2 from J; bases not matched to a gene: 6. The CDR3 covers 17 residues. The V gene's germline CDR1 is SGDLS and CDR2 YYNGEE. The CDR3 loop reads CASSRTSGSGTYNEQFF. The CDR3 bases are TGTGCCAGCAGCCGGACTAGCGGGAGTGGGACCTACAATGAGCAGTTCTTC.

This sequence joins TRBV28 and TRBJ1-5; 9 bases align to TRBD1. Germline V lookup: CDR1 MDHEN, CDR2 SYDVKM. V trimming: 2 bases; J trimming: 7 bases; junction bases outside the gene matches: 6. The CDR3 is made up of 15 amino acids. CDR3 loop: CASSLNRGLTQPQHF. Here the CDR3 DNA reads TGTGCCAGCAGTTTAAACAGGGGGCTCACCCAGCCCCAGCATTTT.

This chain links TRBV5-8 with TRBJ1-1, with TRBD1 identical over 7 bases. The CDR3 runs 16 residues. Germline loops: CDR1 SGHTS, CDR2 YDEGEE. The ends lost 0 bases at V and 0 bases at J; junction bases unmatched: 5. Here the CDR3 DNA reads TGTGCCAGCAGCTTGGGGGACAGATCCATGAACACTGAAGCTTTCTTT. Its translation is CASSLGDRSMNTEAFF.

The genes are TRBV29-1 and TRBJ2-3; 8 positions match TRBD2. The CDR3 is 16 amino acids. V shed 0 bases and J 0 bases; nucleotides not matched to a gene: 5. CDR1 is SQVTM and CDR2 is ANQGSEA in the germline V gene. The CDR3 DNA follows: TGCAGCGTTGAAGATACGATAGCGGGGAGCACAGATACGCAGTATTTT. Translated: CSVEDTIAGSTDTQYF.

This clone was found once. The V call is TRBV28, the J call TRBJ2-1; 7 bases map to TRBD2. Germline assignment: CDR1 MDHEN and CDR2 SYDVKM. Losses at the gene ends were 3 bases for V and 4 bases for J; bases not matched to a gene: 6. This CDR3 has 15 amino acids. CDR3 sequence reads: CASSFRGVNYNEQFF. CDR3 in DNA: TGTGCCAGCAGTTTCCGGGGGGTGAATTACAATGAGCAGTTCTTC.

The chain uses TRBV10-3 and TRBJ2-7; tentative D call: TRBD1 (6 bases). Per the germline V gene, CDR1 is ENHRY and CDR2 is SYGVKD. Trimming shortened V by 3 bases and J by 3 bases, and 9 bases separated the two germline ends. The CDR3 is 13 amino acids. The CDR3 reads CAISDRGIYEQYF. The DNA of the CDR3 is TGTGCCATCAGTGACAGGGGAATCTACGAGCAGTACTTC.

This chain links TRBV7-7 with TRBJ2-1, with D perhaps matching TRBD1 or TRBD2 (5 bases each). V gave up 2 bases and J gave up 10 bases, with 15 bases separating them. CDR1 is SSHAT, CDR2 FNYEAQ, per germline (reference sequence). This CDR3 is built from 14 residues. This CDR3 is CASSLQGAKTEQFF. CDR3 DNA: TGTGCCAGCAGCTTACAGGGAGCCAAGACCGAGCAGTTCTTC.

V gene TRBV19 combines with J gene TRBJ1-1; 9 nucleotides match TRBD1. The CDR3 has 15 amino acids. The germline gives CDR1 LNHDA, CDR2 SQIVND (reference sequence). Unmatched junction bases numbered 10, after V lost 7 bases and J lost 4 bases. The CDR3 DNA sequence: TGTGCCAGTAAAACGACAGGGGGATCTTCCACTGAAGCTTTCTTT. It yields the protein CASKTTGGSSTEAFF.

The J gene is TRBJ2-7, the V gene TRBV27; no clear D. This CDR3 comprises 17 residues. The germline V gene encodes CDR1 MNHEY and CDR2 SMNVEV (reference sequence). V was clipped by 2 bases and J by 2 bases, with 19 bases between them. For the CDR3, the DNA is TGTGCCAGCAGTTTAGTGGTCTCGGTCACAACACCCTACGAGCAGTACTTC. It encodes CASSLVVSVTTPYEQYF.

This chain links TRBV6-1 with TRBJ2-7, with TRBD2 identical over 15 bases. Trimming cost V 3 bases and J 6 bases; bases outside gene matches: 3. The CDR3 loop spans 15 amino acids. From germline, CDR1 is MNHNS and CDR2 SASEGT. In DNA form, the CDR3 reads TGTGCCAGCAGTGATCCGGGACTAGCGGGAGGCGAGCAGTACTTC. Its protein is CASSDPGLAGGEQYF.

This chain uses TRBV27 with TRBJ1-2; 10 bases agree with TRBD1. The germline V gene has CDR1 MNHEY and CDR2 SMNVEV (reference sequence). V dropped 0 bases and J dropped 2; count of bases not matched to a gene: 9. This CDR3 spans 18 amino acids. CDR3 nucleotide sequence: TGTGCCAGCAGTTTATCGATTCGACAGGGGGCCCGAAACTATGGCTACACCTTC. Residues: CASSLSIRQGARNYGYTF.

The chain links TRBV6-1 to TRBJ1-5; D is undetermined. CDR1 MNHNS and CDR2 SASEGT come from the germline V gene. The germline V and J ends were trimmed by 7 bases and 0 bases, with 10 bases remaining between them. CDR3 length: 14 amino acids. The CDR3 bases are TGTGCCAGCACCGAGGGCTATAGCAATCAGCCCCAGCATTTT. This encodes CASTEGYSNQPQHF.

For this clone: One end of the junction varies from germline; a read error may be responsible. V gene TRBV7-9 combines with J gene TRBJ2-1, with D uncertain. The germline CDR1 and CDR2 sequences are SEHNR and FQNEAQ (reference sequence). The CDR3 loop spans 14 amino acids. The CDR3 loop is CASSLVGPSKWAVF. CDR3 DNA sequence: TGTGCCAGCAGCTTAGTTGGACCATCCAAGTGGGCGGTCTTC.

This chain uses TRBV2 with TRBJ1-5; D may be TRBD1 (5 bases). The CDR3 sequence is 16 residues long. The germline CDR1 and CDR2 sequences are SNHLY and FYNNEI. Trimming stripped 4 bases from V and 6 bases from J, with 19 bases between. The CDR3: CASSGLTGGFGQPQHF. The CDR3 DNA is TGTGCCAGCAGTGGATTGACTGGGGGATTCGGTCAGCCCCAGCATTTT.

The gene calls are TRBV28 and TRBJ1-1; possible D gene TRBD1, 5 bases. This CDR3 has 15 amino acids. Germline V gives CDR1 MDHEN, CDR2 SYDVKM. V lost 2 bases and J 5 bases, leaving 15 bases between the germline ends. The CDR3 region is CASSLEGPEGTEAFF. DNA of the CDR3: TGTGCCAGCAGTTTAGAGGGGCCCGAGGGAACTGAAGCTTTCTTT.

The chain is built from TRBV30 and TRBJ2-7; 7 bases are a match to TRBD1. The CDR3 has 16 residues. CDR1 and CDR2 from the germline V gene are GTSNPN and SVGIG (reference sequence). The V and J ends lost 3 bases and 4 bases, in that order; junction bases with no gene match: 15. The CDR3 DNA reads TGTGCCTGGAGGGGGGAACAGGGGACCCTTAGTTACGAGCAGTACTTC. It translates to CAWRGEQGTLSYEQYF.

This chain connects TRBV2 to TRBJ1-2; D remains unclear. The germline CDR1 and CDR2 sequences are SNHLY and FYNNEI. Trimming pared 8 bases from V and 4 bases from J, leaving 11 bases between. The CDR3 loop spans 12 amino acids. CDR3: CASHPSTYGYTF. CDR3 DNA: TGTGCCAGCCACCCCTCAACCTATGGCTACACCTTC.

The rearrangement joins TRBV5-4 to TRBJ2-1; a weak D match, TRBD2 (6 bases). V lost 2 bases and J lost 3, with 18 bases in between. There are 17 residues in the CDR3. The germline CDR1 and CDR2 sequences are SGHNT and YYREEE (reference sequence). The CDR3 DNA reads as TGTGCCAGCAGCTTTTATTCGGGGACTCGGATCTACAATGAGCAGTTCTTC. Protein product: CASSFYSGTRIYNEQFF.

This CDR3 is CASSSQGAQYF. CDR3 in DNA: TGTGCCAGCAGCTCGCAGGGGGCGCAGTACTTC. This chain uses TRBV7-2 with TRBJ2-7, with 8 bases fitting TRBD1. V lost 4 bases, J lost 9 bases, and 2 bases stayed unmatched. The CDR3 has 11 amino acids. CDR1 and CDR2 from the germline V gene are SGHTA and FQGNSA.